This T cell receptor beta chain appears in the sequencing data of a study of T cell repertoires in cytomegalovirus infection. About the study: CMV epitopes used comprised recently identified HLA-C-restricted ones and well-studied HLA-B-restricted ones. Public TCR beta signature analysis indicated the presence of both CMV infection and matching HLA type.

Findings of the study overall: The ex vivo response was dominated by HLA-C-restricted CMV-specific TCR beta clonotypes. Summed frequency of shared TCR beta families picked out CMV carriers who also had the relevant HLA.

TCRdb analysed the reads with MiXCR anew, one entry per CDR3 protein. The sample records around 770,000 distinct CDR3 sequences, 25% to 30% being singletons. In this sample, this clonotype turned up a few times. As yet, its antigen is unknown. The V end lost 3 bases, the J end lost 4 bases, and 15 bases lay between the germline ends. This CDR3 contains 15 residues. Germline-derived CDR1 and CDR2 are MNHEY and SMNVEV (reference sequence). The clonotype was recovered from a human donor in good health (CMV status not recorded). Some clones in this sample may be carry-over from other donors' samples. The sequences come from cultured CD8+ T cells from PBMCs, collected from culture after CMV antigen stimulation. This sequence joins TRBV27 and TRBJ1-1; the D gene is possibly TRBD1 (6 bases). The CDR3 DNA is TGTGCCAGCAGTTTGGGTAGGGGGGGCCTCACTGAAGCTTTCTTT. This encodes CASSLGRGGLTEAFF.